The 14 T cell receptor beta chains below were found in one sample sequenced in a study of blood T cell repertoires in COVID-19. TCRdb's copy holds only in-frame clones and misses some; the assay was immunoSEQ multiplex PCR. The sample holds just over 80,000 clones; approximately 81% are singletons and the top ten take approximately 44%. The sample taken for sequencing was peripheral blood. Every receptor here comes from an elderly man with acute or convalescent COVID-19.

A remark on this clone: One junction end does not reproduce the germline sequence, and a read error may be involved. DNA for the CDR3: TGCGGTAGTGGGTGGCGGGACTATGGCTACACCTTC. Translated: CGSGWRDYGYTF. The V gene is TRBV28, the J gene TRBJ1-2; D remains ambiguous. Germline assignment: CDR1 MDHEN and CDR2 SYDVKM. This CDR3 is 12 amino acids long.

The chain recombines TRBV6-2 or TRBV6-3 with TRBJ2-1; D unclear. V lost 2 bases to trimming and J lost 0 bases, with 5 bases between them. CDR1 and CDR2 (germline): MNHEY, SVGEGT. The CDR3 is made up of 14 amino acids. This chain's CDR3 is CASSYGGSYNEQFF. CDR3 DNA sequence: TGTGCCAGCAGTTACGGCGGCTCCTACAATGAGCAGTTCTTC.

In this sample, this clone turned up a few times. Here the CDR3 reads CASSLPLGEGLHEQYF. For the CDR3, the DNA is TGTGCCAGCAGCTTACCCCTGGGGGAGGGCCTCCACGAGCAGTACTTC. The V and J genes are TRBV7-3 and TRBJ2-7, with 7 nucleotides matching TRBD2. CDR1 SGHTA and CDR2 FQGTGA come from the germline V gene. J lost 5 bases, V lost 2 bases, and 12 bases had no gene match. The CDR3 length is 16 residues.

CDR3 nucleotides: TGTGCCAGCAGCTCGACTCCGGGACAGGGCTACGAGCAGTACTTC. Amino acid sequence: CASSSTPGQGYEQYF. The J gene is TRBJ2-7, the V gene TRBV7-3, with 9 bases lining up with TRBD1. The J segment lost 3 bases and the V segment lost 4 bases, leaving 7 bases of the junction unmatched. CDR1 and CDR2 (germline): SGHTA, FQGTGA. The CDR3 totals 15 residues.

The genes are TRBV27 and TRBJ2-4, with 9 bases identical to TRBD1. CDR1 MNHEY and CDR2 SMNVEV come from the germline V gene (reference sequence). The CDR3 runs 18 residues. V lost 5 bases, J lost 2 bases, and 13 bases stayed unmatched. As DNA, the CDR3 is TGTGCCAGCAGTCTCACCCGGGACAGGGTCGGGACCAAAAACATTCAGTACTTC. Translating it yields CASSLTRDRVGTKNIQYF.

The chain carries TRBV30 and TRBJ2-1; D may be TRBD1 (5 bases). Germline V gene sequence: CDR1 GTSNPN, CDR2 SVGIG (reference sequence). This CDR3 has 13 amino acids. Trimming took 3 bases from V and 7 from J, leaving 13 bases between them. The CDR3, as DNA: TGTGCCTGGAGGCAGGGCGTCGGGAATGAGCAGTTCTTC. This gives the protein CAWRQGVGNEQFF.

This chain connects TRBV5-4 to TRBJ2-6; weak D call: TRBD1 (5 bases). The CDR3 is made up of 14 amino acids. The V end was cut by 4 bases, the J end by 1 base, with 6 bases between. Per the germline V gene, CDR1 is SGHNT and CDR2 is YYREEE (reference sequence). CDR3 loop: CASSQGSGANVLTF. The CDR3, as DNA: TGTGCCAGCAGCCAGGGATCTGGGGCCAACGTCCTGACTTTC.

This clone appeared a few times. This chain joins TRBV27 and TRBJ1-3, with D possibly TRBD1 on 6 matching bases. Germline CDR1 and CDR2: MNHEY and SMNVEV (reference sequence). The CDR3 sequence is 14 residues long. V was trimmed by 6 bases and J by 2 bases, leaving 11 bases between them. CDR3 region: CASSQQGAGNTIYF. The CDR3 DNA is TGTGCCAGCAGCCAACAGGGTGCTGGAAACACCATATATTTT.

The chain is built from TRBV7-2 and TRBJ1-4; 9 bases fit TRBD1. This CDR3 comprises 15 residues. With 5 bases clipped from V and 9 bases from J, the junction kept 10 bases outside the gene matches. The germline gives CDR1 SGHTA, CDR2 FQGNSA. CDR3 loop: CASSPRTGVNQKLFF. CDR3 DNA sequence: TGTGCCAGCAGCCCTAGGACAGGGGTAAATCAAAAACTGTTTTTT.

The rearrangement uses TRBV27 and TRBJ1-5; D call uncertain. Per germline, CDR1 MNHEY and CDR2 SMNVEV (reference sequence). Trimming took 0 bases from V and 7 from J, leaving 7 bases between them. This CDR3 is 13 amino acids long. CDR3 region: CASSLSIRQPQHF. As DNA, the CDR3 is TGTGCCAGCAGTTTATCAATCCGGCAGCCCCAGCATTTT.

The chain joins TRBV19 to TRBJ2-1; TRBD1 matches at 10 bases. The length of the CDR3 is 14 residues. CDR1 is LNHDA, CDR2 SQIVND, per germline (reference sequence). V shed 5 bases, J shed 6 bases, and the junction held 4 bases outside the gene matches. The CDR3 spells CASSLRTGGNEQFF. Written as DNA, the CDR3 is TGTGCCAGTAGTCTCCGGACAGGGGGCAATGAGCAGTTCTTC.

The chain uses TRBV6-5 and TRBJ1-1, with D possibly TRBD1 on 5 matching bases. V was trimmed by 0 bases and J by 1 base, leaving 9 bases between them. This CDR3 is 15 amino acids long. Germline V gene data show CDR1 as MNHEY and CDR2 as SVGAGI. CDR3 sequence: CASSYSGHSNTEAFF. The CDR3 bases are TGTGCCAGCAGTTACTCGGGGCACTCGAACACTGAAGCTTTCTTT.

The J gene is TRBJ2-7, the V gene TRBV5-1; D perhaps matches TRBD1 (5 bases). Germline loops: CDR1 SGHRS, CDR2 YFSETQ. Trimming took off 2 bases at V and 0 bases at J, with 12 bases between the two ends. The CDR3 loop spans 15 amino acids. In DNA form, the CDR3 reads TGCGCCAGCAGCTTAGGGGTGGTCGGCTCCTACGAGCAGTACTTC. Amino acid sequence: CASSLGVVGSYEQYF. The full variable domain, with the rest looked up from reference TRBV5-1 and TRBJ2-7, is KAGVTQTPRYLIKTRGQQVTLSCSPISGHRSVSWYQQTPGQGLQFLFEYFSETQRNKGNFPGRFSGRQFSNSRSEMNVSTLELGDSALYLCASSLGVVGSYEQYFGPGTRLTVT.

This clone was recorded once. The chain uses TRBV6-6 and TRBJ1-2, with 9 positions matching TRBD1. Germline CDR1 is MNHNY and CDR2 is SVGAGI (reference sequence). Unmatched junction bases numbered 7, after V lost 0 bases and J lost 8 bases. This CDR3 has 15 residues. CDR3 in amino acids: CASSYSGTGGQGYTF. CDR3 bases: TGTGCCAGCAGTTACTCTGGCACAGGGGGCCAGGGCTACACCTTC.